These T cell receptor beta chains were read from a single sample in a study of cytomegalovirus exposure and HLA in healthy donors. Some clones are missing from TCRdb's copy, which holds only in-frame ones; the method was immunoSEQ multiplex PCR. This sample carries about 170,000 clones, roughly 80% of them seen once, and the ten largest clones take around 3.2%. Sequenced sample: PBMCs. The receptors were gathered from a female donor in good health and CMV-seronegative. Each CDR3 is given with its conserved first and last residue. Fields, in order: J gene, clone size, D gene, V gene, CDR3 protein, CDR3 DNA. A D gene is named only where the DNA matches it firmly. Clone size, where shown, is once, few, many, or a class for clones that have expanded.

>TRBJ2-7|-|TRBD1|TRBV6-1
CASSEAPDRAYEQYF
TGTGCCAGCAGTGAAGCCCCAGACAGGGCCTACGAGCAGTACTTC
>TRBJ2-7|few|-|TRBV28
CASSLLGRGYEQYF
TGTGCCAGCAGTTTATTGGGCAGGGGCTACGAGCAGTACTTC
>TRBJ2-7|-|TRBD2|TRBV27
CASSLRREWYEQYF
TGTGCCAGCAGTCTCCGGCGGGAGTGGTACGAGCAGTACTTC
>TRBJ1-1|-|-|TRBV9
CASSASRQGTTEAFF
TGTGCCAGCAGTGCATCCCGGCAGGGTACCACTGAAGCTTTCTTT
>TRBJ1-1|few|TRBD1|TRBV27
CASSPMTGANTEAFF
TGTGCCAGCAGTCCGATGACAGGGGCTAACACTGAAGCTTTCTTT
>TRBJ2-3|few|-|TRBV5-1
CASSLEQGRATQYF
TGCGCCAGCAGCTTGGAACAGGGTAGAGCGACGCAGTATTTT
>TRBJ2-7|-|TRBD1|TRBV30
CAWKGQASYEQYF
TGTGCCTGGAAGGGACAGGCGAGCTACGAGCAGTACTTC
>TRBJ2-1|-|TRBD2|TRBV18
CASSPKLAGGRNEQFF
TGTGCCAGCTCACCAAAACTAGCGGGAGGGCGTAATGAGCAGTTCTTC
>TRBJ2-1|-|TRBD2|TRBV29-1
CSGSGTGNNEQFF
TGCAGCGGGAGCGGGACCGGGAACAATGAGCAGTTCTTC
>TRBJ1-4|-|TRBD1|TRBV6-5
CASSWGQIGLEKLFF
TGTGCCAGCAGCTGGGGACAGATTGGTTTGGAAAAACTGTTTTTT
>TRBJ1-2|-|TRBD1|TRBV19
CASSVLEIRQGRNGYTF
TGTGCCAGTAGTGTCCTCGAAATTAGACAGGGGAGGAATGGCTACACCTTC
>TRBJ1-1|-|-|TRBV6-6
CASSYSAAAEAFF
TGTGCCAGCAGTTACTCGGCGGCGGCAGAAGCTTTCTTT
>TRBJ2-7|-|-|TRBV19
CASSITGTAYEQYF
TGTGCCAGTAGTATCACAGGGACCGCCTACGAGCAGTACTTC
>TRBJ2-6|once|TRBD2|TRBV4-1
CASSQDPRLAGHSGANVLTF
TGCGCCAGCAGCCAAGATCCCCGACTAGCGGGACACTCTGGGGCCAACGTCCTGACTTTC
>TRBJ2-2|-|-|TRBV6-6
CASSYPPREPGELFF
TGTGCCAGCAGTTACCCTCCCCGGGAGCCCGGGGAGCTGTTTTTT
>TRBJ2-1|few|-|TRBV5-8
CASSLGATEYNEQFF
TGTGCCAGCAGCTTGGGAGCTACAGAATACAATGAGCAGTTCTTC
>TRBJ1-5|-|-|TRBV28
CASSPTGGGTQPQHF
TGTGCCAGCAGTCCTACTGGGGGAGGCACTCAGCCCCAGCATTTT
>TRBJ1-4|-|-|TRBV4-1
CASSQDRPGQSTNEKLFF
TGCGCCAGCAGCCAAGATCGGCCTGGACAGTCAACTAATGAAAAACTGTTTTTT
>TRBJ1-5|-|-|TRBV2
CASGSNQPQHF
TGTGCCAGCGGCTCAAATCAGCCCCAGCATTTT
>TRBJ1-2|once|-|TRBV4-1
CASSQGRFSGVAYGYTF
TGCGCCAGCAGCCAAGGACGGTTTTCAGGGGTCGCCTATGGCTACACCTTC
>TRBJ1-1|-|-|TRBV28
CASRTSNTEAFF
TGTGCCAGCAGAACATCTAACACTGAAGCTTTCTTT
>TRBJ1-6|-|-|TRBV7-2
CASSLAVDSYNSPLHF
TGTGCCAGCAGCTTGGCAGTTGATTCCTATAATTCACCCCTCCACTTT
>TRBJ2-1|-|-|TRBV5-5
CASSLARASYNEQFF
TGTGCCAGCAGCTTGGCCAGGGCCTCCTACAATGAGCAGTTCTTC
>TRBJ1-6|-|TRBD1|TRBV4-3
CASSPGQGARNSPLHF
TGCGCCAGCAGCCCTGGACAGGGGGCAAGAAATTCACCCCTCCACTTT
>TRBJ2-5|-|TRBD1|TRBV5-1
CASSLSGTGGKETQYF
TGCGCCAGCAGCCTATCGGGGACAGGGGGAAAAGAGACCCAGTACTTC
>TRBJ1-2|-|-|TRBV7-9
CASSHEGREKGVYGYTF
TGTGCCAGCAGCCATGAGGGCAGGGAGAAGGGGGTCTATGGCTACACCTTC
>TRBJ1-5|-|TRBD1|TRBV6-1
CASSARTGGNQPQHF
TGTGCCAGCAGTGCCCGGACAGGGGGGAATCAGCCCCAGCATTTT
>TRBJ1-1|-|TRBD1|TRBV7-9
CASSLGAGGSEAFF
TGTGCCAGCAGCTTAGGGGCAGGGGGCTCTGAAGCTTTCTTT
>TRBJ1-2|-|-|TRBV27
CASSLGAGVGYTF
TGTGCCAGCAGTTTAGGGGCAGGGGTGGGCTACACCTTC
>TRBJ2-2|-|TRBD2|TRBV28
CAIPRDYNTGELFF
TGTGCCATCCCCAGGGACTACAACACCGGGGAGCTGTTTTTT
>TRBJ2-2|-|-|TRBV19
CASSIAGRNTGELFF
TGTGCCAGTAGTATAGCCGGGAGAAACACCGGGGAGCTGTTTTTT
>TRBJ2-2|-|-|TRBV5-1
CASSTTGITGELFF
TGCGCCAGCAGCACCACAGGGATTACCGGGGAGCTGTTTTTT
>TRBJ2-5|-|TRBD2|TRBV6-5
CASSLGLAEETQYF
TGTGCCAGCAGCTTGGGACTAGCGGAAGAGACCCAGTACTTC
>TRBJ2-5|-|TRBD2|TRBV30
CAWERSGARGGTQYF
TGTGCCTGGGAGAGAAGCGGGGCCCGGGGGGGGACCCAGTACTTC
>TRBJ1-6|-|TRBD1|TRBV5-6
CASSGTGTGGYNSPLHF
TGTGCCAGCAGCGGTACCGGGACAGGGGGCTATAATTCACCCCTCCACTTT
>TRBJ2-3|-|TRBD2|TRBV4-2
CASGTSGGPGTQYF
TGTGCCAGCGGTACGTCGGGAGGGCCTGGTACGCAGTATTTT
>TRBJ1-5|-|TRBD1|TRBV5-1
CASSPTGANQPQHF
TGCGCCAGCAGTCCCACAGGGGCCAATCAGCCCCAGCATTTT
>TRBJ1-2|few|-|TRBV28
CASSLWGGGSYGYTF
TGTGCCAGCAGTTTATGGGGTGGGGGGAGCTATGGCTACACCTTC
>TRBJ1-1|-|-|TRBV18
CASSPDFQNTEAFF
TGTGCCAGCTCACCAGACTTCCAGAACACTGAAGCTTTCTTT
>TRBJ1-4|-|-|TRBV4-3
CASSQSLGPNEKLFF
TGCGCCAGCAGCCAATCGTTGGGCCCTAATGAAAAACTGTTTTTT
>TRBJ2-7|few|TRBD2|TRBV11-2
CASSLGSGGTISYEQYF
TGTGCCAGCAGCTTAGGTAGCGGGGGGACAATCTCCTACGAGCAGTACTTC
>TRBJ2-7|-|TRBD1|TRBV14
CASSQDWRQGTYEQYF
TGTGCCAGCAGCCAAGATTGGAGACAGGGGACCTACGAGCAGTACTTC
>TRBJ2-7|-|-|TRBV7-9
CASSHSTVSSYEQYF
TGTGCCAGCAGCCACTCCACAGTTTCCTCCTACGAGCAGTACTTC
>TRBJ2-2|-|-|TRBV6-4
CASSGGLRTGELFF
TGTGCCAGCAGTGGGGGACTCCGCACCGGGGAGCTGTTTTTT
>TRBJ1-1|-|-|TRBV29-1
CSVEADSGTEAFF
TGCAGCGTTGAAGCGGACAGTGGGACTGAAGCTTTCTTT
>TRBJ2-4|-|TRBD2|TRBV5-6
CASSSGTSGGRAKNIQYF
TGTGCCAGCAGCTCCGGGACTAGCGGCGGGAGGGCCAAAAACATTCAGTACTTC
>TRBJ2-3|-|TRBD2|TRBV29-1
CSVGPTSGGAMWYF
TGCAGCGTTGGTCCAACTAGCGGGGGGGCAATGTGGTATTTT
>TRBJ2-7|-|-|TRBV7-2
CASSLEFAYEQYF
TGTGCCAGCAGCTTAGAATTCGCCTACGAGCAGTACTTC
>TRBJ1-5|few|-|TRBV29-1
CSVEEQGGQPQHF
TGCAGCGTTGAGGAACAGGGCGGTCAGCCCCAGCATTTT
>TRBJ2-6|-|-|TRBV2
CASLYRVDNVLTF
TGTGCCAGCCTATACAGGGTAGACAACGTCCTGACTTTC
>TRBJ1-2|few|TRBD1|TRBV7-9
CASSSGQPYGYTF
TGTGCCAGCAGCTCGGGACAGCCCTATGGCTACACCTTC
>TRBJ1-5|-|-|TRBV28
CASSFWQGGNQPQHF
TGTGCCAGCAGTTTTTGGCAGGGCGGCAATCAGCCCCAGCATTTT
>TRBJ2-4|-|-|TRBV19
CASSIDHRGGDVKNIQYF
TGTGCCAGTAGTATAGATCATAGGGGGGGGGACGTCAAAAACATTCAGTACTTC
>TRBJ1-2|few|-|TRBV28
CASSPGGLNYGYTF
TGTGCCAGCAGTCCAGGAGGGTTGAACTATGGCTACACCTTC
>TRBJ2-1|once|-|TRBV11-2
CASSPGGLAVSSYNEQFF
TGTGCCAGCAGCCCCGGAGGGTTAGCGGTCAGCTCCTACAATGAGCAGTTCTTC